This T cell receptor (beta chain) was found in a study of vaccination effects on CD4 cells after COVID-19. Produced via immunoSEQ multiplex PCR; TCRdb's table is partial and in-frame only. This table holds tens of thousands of clones, approximately 70% found once. Within the ViraFEST assay, antigen-specific CD4+ T cells underwent expansion with viral peptide pools prior to sequencing. Subsequent to a culture period of about ten days, CD4+ T cells were isolated. No vaccinee had earlier SARS-CoV-2 infection, and nucleocapsid antibodies were negative. A single count supports this clone. The target antigen is unknown. Whole-study results and caveats: Whether induced by infection or by vaccine, clones showed marked clonal contraction late after vaccination.

Trimming pared 4 bases from V and 4 bases from J, leaving 7 bases between. This CDR3 is built from 13 residues. Germline loops: CDR1 MNHEY, CDR2 SVGEGT. The sample in question was CD4+ T cells from PBMCs cultured with SARS-CoV-2 spike peptides, obtained before COVID-19 vaccination. The V call is TRBV6-2 or TRBV6-3, the J call TRBJ2-2; D uncertain. The TCR was taken from a human donor who received a COVID-19 vaccine. Here the CDR3 reads CASSWASTGELFF. CDR3 coding DNA: TGTGCCAGCAGTTGGGCTAGCACCGGGGAGCTGTTTTTT.